These T cell receptor beta chains were read from a single sample in a study of beta chain features in type 1 diabetes. The table came from immunoSEQ multiplex PCR; TCRdb's copy has only in-frame clones and leaves some out. The sample records around 170,000 clones, approximately 8.4% being singletons. The sample consisted of central memory CD4+ T cells from blood. The receptor source for this set is a woman aged 18-30 years in good health. Each CDR3 is given with its conserved first and last residue. D genes are given only for firm matches. Only some rows state a clone size, as once, few, many or a class for expanded clones.

16,TRBD2,TRBJ2-3,few,TRBV18,TGTGCCAGCTCACCGTTAGCGGGCGGTGAAACAGATACGCAGTATTTT,CASSPLAGGETDTQYF
15,.,TRBJ2-3,.,TRBV4-1,TGCGCCAGCAGCCGGGGCTTCCTTGGAGCAGATACGCAGTATTTT,CASSRGFLGADTQYF
16,TRBD1,TRBJ1-1,.,TRBV7-2,TGTGCCAGCAGCCTCCTATCCGGGACAGGGAACACTGAAGCTTTCTTT,CASSLLSGTGNTEAFF
13,.,TRBJ1-4,few,TRBV2,TGTGCCAGCATCTACACCCCCAGGGAAAAACTGTTTTTT,CASIYTPREKLFF
16,TRBD2,TRBJ2-1,few,TRBV7-2,TGTGCCAGCAGGGGAGGCCGGCGGGGGGGATACAATGAGCAGTTCTTC,CASRGGRRGGYNEQFF
13,.,TRBJ2-7,few,TRBV7-9,TGTGCCAGCGGTCAGGGTCGCGTGCTCGAGCAGTACTTC,CASGQGRVLEQYF
16,.,TRBJ1-5,few,TRBV2,TGTGCCAGCAGTGAAGCGGGAAGGGGTGTCAATCAGCCCCAGCATTTT,CASSEAGRGVNQPQHF
13,TRBD2,TRBJ2-3,.,TRBV13,TGTGCCAGCAGAGGGTGGGGGGGAGATACGCAGTATTTT,CASRGWGGDTQYF
14,.,TRBJ2-7,few,TRBV6-5,TGTGCCAGCAGCCTCCGGGCAGGGTCCTACGAGCAGTACTTC,CASSLRAGSYEQYF
14,.,TRBJ1-3,.,TRBV29-1,TGCAGCGTTGGGGGAGCGGGCTCTGGAAACACCATATATTTT,CSVGGAGSGNTIYF
15,TRBD1,TRBJ1-3,.,TRBV4-1,TGCGCCAGCAGTTGGGGACAGCAATCTGGAAACACCATATATTTT,CASSWGQQSGNTIYF
13,.,TRBJ2-3,few,TRBV2,TGTGCCAGCAGCCGGGAAAGCACAGATACGCAGTATTTT,CASSRESTDTQYF
17,TRBD1,TRBJ1-1,few,TRBV11-1,TGTGCCAGCAGCTTCCCAAGGACAGGGAGAGCGAACACTGAAGCTTTCTTT,CASSFPRTGRANTEAFF
13,TRBD1,TRBJ1-1,.,TRBV18,TGTGCCAGCTCACGGGACAGCGAATTTGAAGCTTTCTTT,CASSRDSEFEAFF
14,TRBD2,TRBJ2-2,.,TRBV5-1,TGCGCCAGCAGCTTTAGCGGGACGGCCGGGGAGCTGTTTTTT,CASSFSGTAGELFF
12,TRBD1,TRBJ1-2,.,TRBV29-1,TGCAGCGGGGGACAGGGGGTAATTGGCTACACCTTC,CSGGQGVIGYTF
11,.,TRBJ2-5,few,TRBV20-1,TGCAGTGCTCCGACAGTCGAGACCCAGTACTTC,CSAPTVETQYF
8,.,TRBJ2-7,.,TRBV7-9,TGTGCCAGCAGCCCGGAGGACTTC,CASSPEDF
15,TRBD1,TRBJ2-3,few,TRBV5-1,TGCGCCAGCAGCTTGGGTACAGGGGTCACAGATACGCAGTATTTT,CASSLGTGVTDTQYF
13,.,TRBJ1-1,.,TRBV10-3,TGTGCCATCAGGGACACCCAGAACACTGAAGCTTTCTTT,CAIRDTQNTEAFF
12,.,TRBJ1-1,.,TRBV30,TGTGCCTCCGGACTGATGAACACTGAAGCTTTCTTT,CASGLMNTEAFF
15,.,TRBJ1-2,.,TRBV7-2,TGTGCCAGCAGCTTACAGGGATCAATTCCCTATGGCTACACCTTC,CASSLQGSIPYGYTF
15,TRBD1,TRBJ2-1,many,TRBV4-3,TGCGCCAGCAGCCAAGAGTGGGACAGGGACAATGAGCAGTTCTTC,CASSQEWDRDNEQFF
15,TRBD2,TRBJ2-7,.,TRBV4-3,TGCGCCAGCAGCCAAGGTAGCGGGGGGACCTACGAGCAGTACTTC,CASSQGSGGTYEQYF
16,TRBD2,TRBJ2-1,.,TRBV11-2,TGTGCCAGCAGCTACACGGGACTAGCAGTGGGGGGTGAGCAGTTCTTC,CASSYTGLAVGGEQFF
16,.,TRBJ1-4,.,TRBV5-4,TGTGCCAGCAGCTTGGGTGCGGGGCTCCAAAATGAAAAACTGTTTTTT,CASSLGAGLQNEKLFF
15,.,TRBJ2-3,few,TRBV7-2,TGTGCCAGCAGCTACGATCGACAGCCTTCAGATACGCAGTATTTT,CASSYDRQPSDTQYF
17,TRBD2,TRBJ2-1,.,TRBV7-9,TGTGCCAGCAGCCCCGGACTAGCGGGAACTCTATCCAATGAGCAGTTCTTC,CASSPGLAGTLSNEQFF
11,.,TRBJ1-5,few,TRBV6-5,TGTGCCAGCAGCGATCGGGAGCCCCAGCATTTT,CASSDREPQHF
12,.,TRBJ2-2,few,TRBV6-1,TGTGCCAGTTGGAGGGGTACCGGGGAGCTGTTTTTT,CASWRGTGELFF
16,.,TRBJ1-2,.,TRBV4-2,TGTGCCAGCAGGGGAGCAGCAGGATGGGATGAGTATGGCTACACCTTC,CASRGAAGWDEYGYTF
13,.,TRBJ2-7,.,TRBV18,TGTGCCAGCTCACCAGGAACAGGGTACGAGCAGTACTTC,CASSPGTGYEQYF
14,.,TRBJ2-7,.,TRBV7-2,TGTGCCAGCAGCCCACCGGGGGAATCCTACGAGCAGTACTTC,CASSPPGESYEQYF
14,.,TRBJ2-3,.,TRBV9,TGTGCCAGCAGCGCACAGGGTGTCGCAGATACGCAGTATTTT,CASSAQGVADTQYF
12,TRBD1,TRBJ1-1,.,TRBV30,TGTGCCTGGGTGACAGGGGGCACTGAAGCTTTCTTT,CAWVTGGTEAFF
15,TRBD1,TRBJ1-1,few,TRBV6-1,TGTGCCAGCAGTGAAAGACAGGGGGGCGGAACTGAAGCTTTCTTT,CASSERQGGGTEAFF
16,TRBD2,TRBJ2-3,few,TRBV5-4,TGTGCCAGCAGCTTGCAGGGAGCGGGGCCGGGGGATACGCAGTATTTT,CASSLQGAGPGDTQYF
15,.,TRBJ1-2,few,TRBV28,TGTGCCAGCAGTTTATCCCTGGCGGGAGGCTATGGCTACACCTTC,CASSLSLAGGYGYTF
13,.,TRBJ1-5,few,TRBV7-9,TGTGCCAGCAGCTTGGAGGGTGGTCAGCCCCAGCATTTT,CASSLEGGQPQHF
14,.,TRBJ2-5,few,TRBV9,TGTGCCAGCAGCCCGCGGGGAGGCAGCGAGACCCAGTACTTC,CASSPRGGSETQYF
18,TRBD2,TRBJ2-3,.,TRBV7-2,TGTGCCAGCAGCCAAGGGACTAGCGGGGGCCCTAGGGTAGATACGCAGTATTTT,CASSQGTSGGPRVDTQYF
17,TRBD2,TRBJ2-1,.,TRBV30,TGTGCCTGGAGGTCGGGCGGGAGAATTCCCGTCTACAATGAGCAGTTCTTC,CAWRSGGRIPVYNEQFF
17,.,TRBJ1-2,many,TRBV4-2,TGTGCCAGCAGCCAAGATGGGGGGACCGGGAGGAGTTATGGCTACACCTTC,CASSQDGGTGRSYGYTF
13,.,TRBJ1-1,.,TRBV7-2,TGTGCCAGCAGCCGCGATTCGTTTGCTGAAGCTTTCTTT,CASSRDSFAEAFF
15,.,TRBJ1-2,many,TRBV7-9,TGTGCCAGCAGCTTTCCCCTCGGAGGTAACTATGGCTACACCTTC,CASSFPLGGNYGYTF
14,.,TRBJ1-2,.,TRBV9,TGTGCCAGCAACCGGGATTGGACGGGAAACGGCTACACCTTC,CASNRDWTGNGYTF
13,TRBD2,TRBJ2-7,.,TRBV30,TGTGCCTCGGGGACTAGCGGGAACTACGAGCAGTACTTC,CASGTSGNYEQYF
13,.,TRBJ1-1,few,TRBV6-1,TGTGCCAGCAGTGAGTCAATCGTCAGAGGAGCTTTCTTT,CASSESIVRGAFF
18,TRBD1,TRBJ1-1,few,TRBV11-2,TGTGCCAGCAGCCGAACCTCGGGACAGGGGAAAACGGACACTGAAGCTTTCTTT,CASSRTSGQGKTDTEAFF
13,TRBD1,TRBJ2-5,.,TRBV6-1,TGTGCCAGATCCCTATACAGGGGAGAGACCCAGTACTTC,CARSLYRGETQYF
13,.,TRBJ2-5,.,TRBV10-3,TGTGCCACTAAGTTACAGGGCGAAGAGACCCAGTACTTC,CATKLQGEETQYF
15,.,TRBJ1-2,.,TRBV11-2,TGTGCCAGCAGCCCTCTCGGAGGGTCCTACTATGGCTACACCTTC,CASSPLGGSYYGYTF
14,.,TRBJ2-5,.,TRBV4-2,TGTGCCAGCAGCCAAGTCGGGGGAGGAGAGACCCAGTACTTC,CASSQVGGGETQYF
15,TRBD1,TRBJ2-1,.,TRBV7-2,TGTGCCAGCAGCAAGTTCGGACAGGGGGCTTGGGAGCAGTTCTTC,CASSKFGQGAWEQFF
17,.,TRBJ2-3,.,TRBV23-1,TGCGCCAGCAGCCTTAGGGTCAGGGAAAGAAGCACAGATACGCAGTATTTT,CASSLRVRERSTDTQYF
14,TRBD2,TRBJ2-5,few,TRBV30,TGTGCCTGGAGTCGCATAGCGGGTAAAGAGACCCAGTACTTC,CAWSRIAGKETQYF
11,.,TRBJ2-4,.,TRBV25-1,TGTGCCAGCAGTCGGAGGCTGCTCCCGTACTTC,CASSRRLLPYF
16,TRBD2,TRBJ2-1,many,TRBV2,TGTGCCAGCGCCCCAACTGGACTAGCGGAGAACAATGAGCAGTTCTTC,CASAPTGLAENNEQFF
14,TRBD1,TRBJ2-4,few,TRBV29-1,TGCAGCGTTGAAGGCCCGGGACAGAAAAACATTCAGTACTTC,CSVEGPGQKNIQYF
13,TRBD2,TRBJ2-1,few,TRBV5-1,TGCGCCAGCAGCTCCCTGGCGGGGGGTGAGCAGTTCTTC,CASSSLAGGEQFF